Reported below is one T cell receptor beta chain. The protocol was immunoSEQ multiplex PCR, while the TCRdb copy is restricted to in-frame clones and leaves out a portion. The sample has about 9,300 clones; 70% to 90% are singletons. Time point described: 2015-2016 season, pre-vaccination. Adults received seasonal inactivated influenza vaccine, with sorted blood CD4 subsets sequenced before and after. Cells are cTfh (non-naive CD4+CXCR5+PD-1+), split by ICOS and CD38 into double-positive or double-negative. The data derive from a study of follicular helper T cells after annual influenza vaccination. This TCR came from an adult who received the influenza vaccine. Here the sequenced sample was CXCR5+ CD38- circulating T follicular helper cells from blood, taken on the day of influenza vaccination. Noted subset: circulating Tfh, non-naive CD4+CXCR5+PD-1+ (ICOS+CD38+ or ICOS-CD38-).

The CDR3, as DNA: TGTGCCAGCAGTTTTCGGACAGGGCCGTACGAGCAGTACTTC. It codes for CASSFRTGPYEQYF. The J gene is TRBJ2-7, the V gene TRBV6-5; 8 nucleotides agree with TRBD1. CDR1 is MNHEY, CDR2 SVGAGI, per germline. With 4 bases clipped from V and 4 bases from J, the junction kept 6 bases outside the gene matches. The CDR3 runs 14 residues.